Presented here are 5 T cell receptor beta chains from one specimen sequenced in a study of blood T cell repertoires in COVID-19. Repertoires were generated with immunoSEQ multiplex PCR, while TCRdb's copy carries only in-frame clones and drops some. The sample yields 210,000 or so clones, more than 70% seen once. Specimen: peripheral blood. The receptors shown here come from a woman in her sixties or seventies with acute or convalescent COVID-19.

J is TRBJ1-1 and V is TRBV27, with 9 positions matching TRBD1. Germline V gene lookup returns CDR1 MNHEY and CDR2 SMNVEV (reference sequence). The CDR3 is 13 residues long. The V and J ends lost 6 bases and 5 bases, in that order; junction bases with no gene match: 4. CDR3 region: CASSKQGATEAFF. The CDR3 DNA follows: TGTGCCAGCAGCAAACAGGGGGCTACTGAAGCTTTCTTT.

The genes are TRBV6-5 and TRBJ1-1; 8 bases align to TRBD1. Germline V gene data show CDR1 as MNHEY and CDR2 as SVGAGI. Losses at the gene ends were 6 bases for V and 4 bases for J; bases not matched to a gene: 7. This CDR3 has 14 residues. For the CDR3, the DNA is TGTGCCAGCAGCCGGACAGGGTCGAGCACTGAAGCTTTCTTT. This translates into CASSRTGSSTEAFF.

With regard to this clone: This specimen includes other DNA sequences encoding the same CDR3. The rearrangement joins TRBV11-3 to TRBJ1-1, with D tentatively TRBD1 (5 bases). V gave up 5 bases and J gave up 5 bases, with 12 bases separating them. Per germline, CDR1 SGHNT and CDR2 YENEEA. The CDR3 runs to 13 residues. CDR3 sequence (DNA): TGTGCCAGCAGCCCCCAGGGAGGGACTGAAGCTTTCTTT. Protein: CASSPQGGTEAFF.

For this clone: The identical CDR3 is also encoded by other nucleotide sequences in the sample. This sequence joins TRBV5-1 and TRBJ2-6; D gene unclear. Germline V lookup: CDR1 SGHRS, CDR2 YFSETQ. With 0 bases removed from V and 4 bases from J, the gap between germline ends came to 8 bases. The CDR3 is 15 amino acids. DNA for the CDR3: TGCGCCAGCAGCTTGGGCGGAACCGGGGCCAACGTCCTGACTTTC. Protein product: CASSLGGTGANVLTF.

The CDR3 DNA reads as TGTGCCACCAGCACCGACACGGGAGTGGGTCAGCCCCAGCATTTT. Protein sequence: CATSTDTGVGQPQHF. The chain uses TRBV15 and TRBJ1-5, with D uncertain. The CDR3 runs to 15 residues. The V and J ends lost 4 bases and 6 bases respectively, with 16 bases between them. CDR1 is LNHNV, CDR2 YYDKDF, per germline (reference sequence).